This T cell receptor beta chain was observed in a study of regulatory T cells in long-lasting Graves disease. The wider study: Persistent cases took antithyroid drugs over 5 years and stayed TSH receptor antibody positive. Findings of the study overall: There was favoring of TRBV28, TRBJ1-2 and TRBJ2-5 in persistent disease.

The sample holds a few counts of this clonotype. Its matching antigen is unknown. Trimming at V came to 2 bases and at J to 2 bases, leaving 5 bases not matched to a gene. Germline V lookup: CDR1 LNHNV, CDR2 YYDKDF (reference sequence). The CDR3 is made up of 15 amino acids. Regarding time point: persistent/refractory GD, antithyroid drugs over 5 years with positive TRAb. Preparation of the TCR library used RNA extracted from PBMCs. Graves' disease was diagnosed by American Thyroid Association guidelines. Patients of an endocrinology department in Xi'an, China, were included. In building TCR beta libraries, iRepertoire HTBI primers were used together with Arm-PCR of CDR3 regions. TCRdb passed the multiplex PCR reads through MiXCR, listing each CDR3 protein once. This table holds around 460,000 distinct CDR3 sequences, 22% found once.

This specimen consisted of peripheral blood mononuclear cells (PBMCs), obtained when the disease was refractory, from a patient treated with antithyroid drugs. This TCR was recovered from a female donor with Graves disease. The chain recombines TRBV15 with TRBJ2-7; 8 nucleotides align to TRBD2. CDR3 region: CATSRLLADTYEQYF. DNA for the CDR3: TGTGCCACCAGCAGACTACTAGCGGATACCTACGAGCAGTACTTC.